A single sample is the source of the 30 T cell receptor beta chains below, sequenced in a study of T cell responses to AZD1222 COVID-19 vaccine. Profiled with immunoSEQ multiplex PCR; TCRdb holds only in-frame clones, not every one. The data show about 110,000 clones, around 91% seen once. The input for sequencing was peripheral blood, taken 28 days after the second AZD1222 dose. The receptors were sampled from an adult who received the AZD1222 COVID-19 vaccine.

The chain carries TRBV12-3 or TRBV12-4 and TRBJ1-5; 8 bases are shared with TRBD1. The CDR3 length is 13 residues. Trimming took 7 bases from V and 5 from J; bases not matched to a gene: 4. The DNA for the CDR3 is TGTGCCAGCACTGCGACAGGGGATCAGCCCCAGCATTTT. The encoded protein is CASTATGDQPQHF.

The table lists this clone with a few counts. This chain uses TRBV9 with TRBJ2-1; 9 bases are shared with TRBD1. Germline V lookup: CDR1 SGDLS, CDR2 YYNGEE. Trimming at V came to 6 bases and at J to 7 bases, leaving 14 bases not matched to a gene. The CDR3 is made up of 16 amino acids. This CDR3 is CASTRDGTGLLNEQFF. The CDR3 bases are TGTGCCAGCACCCGGGACGGGACAGGGCTGTTAAATGAGCAGTTCTTC.

The rearrangement uses TRBV5-1 and TRBJ2-1, with TRBD2 matching 10 bases. The V gene's germline CDR1 is SGHRS and CDR2 YFSETQ. The CDR3 is made up of 14 amino acids. V shed 1 base and J 7 bases; nucleotides not matched to a gene: 2. In DNA form, the CDR3 reads TGCGCCAGCAGCTTGACTAGCGGGGCTAATGAGCAGTTCTTC. It translates to CASSLTSGANEQFF.

The chain links TRBV29-1 to TRBJ2-7; 9 nucleotides match TRBD1. V dropped 7 bases and J dropped 4; count of bases not matched to a gene: 11. Per the germline V gene, CDR1 is SQVTM and CDR2 is ANQGSEA. The CDR3 is 14 residues long. As DNA, the CDR3 is TGCAGCGCCCAACTGGGACAGGGTCGGTACGAGCAGTACTTC. It yields the protein CSAQLGQGRYEQYF.

The chain is built from TRBV6-4 and TRBJ2-1; maybe TRBD1 (5 bases). V shed 7 bases and J shed 7 bases, with 14 bases lying between them. This CDR3 region has 13 residues. The germline gives CDR1 MRHNA, CDR2 SNTAGT. The CDR3 is CASIVGAFNEQFF. The CDR3 region has the DNA TGTGCCAGCATCGTAGGGGCTTTTAATGAGCAGTTCTTC.

This clone has just one count. This rearrangement joins TRBV27 to TRBJ1-1; tentative D call: TRBD1 (5 bases). The CDR3 spans 13 residues. V was cut by 5 bases and J by 5 bases, with 12 bases left in between. CDR1 is MNHEY, CDR2 SMNVEV, per germline (reference sequence). The DNA for the CDR3 is TGTGCCAGCAGTCTGGGGGTTAGAACTGAAGCTTTCTTT. Protein: CASSLGVRTEAFF.

The chain uses TRBV5-4 and TRBJ2-2; D not certain. V was clipped by 4 bases and J by 6 bases, with 7 bases between them. The CDR3 is 12 amino acids. In germline, CDR1 is SGHNT, CDR2 YYREEE (reference sequence). Written as DNA, the CDR3 is TGTGCCAGCAGCCTGCAGGCCGGGGAGCTGTTTTTT. This gives the protein CASSLQAGELFF.

J is TRBJ2-7 and V is TRBV4-3; TRBD1 matches at 8 bases. Germline CDR1 LGHNA, CDR2 YSLEER. The CDR3 runs to 15 residues. The V and J ends lost 0 bases and 3 bases, in that order; junction bases with no gene match: 4. The CDR3 loop is CASSQERQGYYEQYF. Here the CDR3 DNA reads TGCGCCAGCAGCCAAGAGAGACAGGGGTACTACGAGCAGTACTTC.

The rearrangement links TRBV11-3 to TRBJ2-2; a weak D match, TRBD1 (5 bases). The V and J ends lost 6 bases and 5 bases respectively, with 10 bases between them. Looked up from germline, CDR1 is SGHNT and CDR2 is YENEEA. This CDR3 spans 13 amino acids. In nucleotides, the CDR3 is TGTGCCAGCAGGAGCAGGGAAACCGGGGAGCTGTTTTTT. It is translated as CASRSRETGELFF.

This clone was found once. V and J are TRBV10-3 and TRBJ1-5; TRBD1 agrees at 7 bases. This CDR3 region has 16 residues. With V trimmed by 3 bases and J by 2 bases, 7 bases remained unmatched. The germline CDR1 and CDR2 sequences are ENHRY and SYGVKD. The CDR3 protein is CAISEQTGPGNQPQHF. The CDR3 DNA sequence: TGTGCCATCAGTGAACAGACAGGGCCGGGCAATCAGCCCCAGCATTTT.

The chain carries TRBV20-1 and TRBJ1-6; TRBD1 is a possible D gene (5 bases). Germline CDR1 and CDR2: DFQATT and SNEGSKA (reference sequence). This CDR3 has 11 residues. The ends were cut back, 2 bases at V and 10 bases at J, with 6 bases in the middle. The chain's CDR3 is CSARWGSPLHF. CDR3 nucleotides: TGCAGTGCTAGATGGGGGTCACCCCTCCACTTT.

The rearrangement joins TRBV2 to TRBJ2-3; 13 nucleotides match TRBD2. The CDR3 spans 15 residues. V dropped 6 bases and J dropped 1; count of bases not matched to a gene: 1. The germline V gene has CDR1 SNHLY and CDR2 FYNNEI. CDR3 in amino acids: CASRGTSGGTDTQYF. The DNA of the CDR3 is TGTGCCAGCAGGGGGACTAGCGGGGGCACAGATACGCAGTATTTT.

The chain uses TRBV6-5 and TRBJ1-6; no definite D call. In germline, CDR1 is MNHEY, CDR2 SVGAGI. CDR3 length: 12 amino acids. Deletions cut 6 bases from V and 9 bases from J, with 9 bases between. CDR3 residues: CASRDEFSPLHF. CDR3 in DNA: TGTGCCAGCAGGGATGAGTTTTCACCCCTCCACTTT.

The chain is built from TRBV29-1 and TRBJ2-3; TRBD1 might be the D (6 bases). The CDR3 consists of 14 residues. Germline CDR1 reads SQVTM; CDR2 reads ANQGSEA. Trimming took off 4 bases at V and 2 bases at J, with 13 bases between the two ends. CDR3 loop: CSVVVGASTDTQYF. The CDR3, as DNA: TGCAGCGTTGTAGTGGGGGCCTCCACAGATACGCAGTATTTT.

The chain couples TRBV3-1 (or the pseudogene TRBV3-2) to TRBJ2-5; no reliable D call. Germline lookup yields CDR1 LGHDT and CDR2 YNNKEL (reference sequence). The V end was cut by 6 bases, the J end by 3 bases, with 8 bases between. The CDR3 has 12 amino acids. Here the CDR3 reads CASRRFEETQYF. The CDR3 DNA reads TGTGCCAGCAGACGATTCGAAGAGACCCAGTACTTC.

The table lists this clone with a few counts. The genes are TRBV5-4 and TRBJ1-1, with D possibly being TRBD1 (5 bases). This CDR3 is 14 amino acids long. V lost 1 base and J lost 5, with 12 bases in between. Looked up from germline, CDR1 is SGHNT and CDR2 is YYREEE (reference sequence). The CDR3 here is CASSLRDGGTEAFF. DNA for the CDR3: TGTGCCAGCAGCTTGCGGGACGGAGGGACTGAAGCTTTCTTT.

In its sample, this clone was seen a few times. V is TRBV3-1 (or the pseudogene TRBV3-2) and J is TRBJ2-3; 9 bases are a match to TRBD1. V lost 11 bases and J lost 4; bases outside the gene matches: 10. Germline V gene lookup returns CDR1 LGHDT and CDR2 YNNKEL (reference sequence). This CDR3 is 14 amino acids long. CDR3 nucleotides: TGTGCCTACAGGGGGCGCAGGCCCCCAGATACGCAGTATTTT. This encodes CAYRGRRPPDTQYF.

V and J are TRBV29-1 and TRBJ2-2; the match to TRBD1 covers 10 bases. Germline CDR1 SQVTM, CDR2 ANQGSEA. This CDR3 is 14 amino acids long. V gave up 5 bases and J gave up 3 bases; unmatched junction bases: 3. In DNA form, the CDR3 reads TGCAGCGTTCGGACAGGGGGAGACACCGGGGAGCTGTTTTTT. Encoded protein: CSVRTGGDTGELFF.

The CDR3: CASSYNGRGRSPLHF. The CDR3 region has the DNA TGTGCCAGCAGTTACAACGGCAGGGGGCGATCACCCCTCCACTTT. This chain joins TRBV6-5 and TRBJ1-6, with TRBD1 identical over 8 bases. The CDR3 spans 15 residues. CDR1 and CDR2 (germline): MNHEY, SVGAGI. V was clipped by 2 bases and J by 10 bases; unmatched bases: 7.

Here the CDR3 DNA reads TGCGCCAGCGGGAGGGGGGACAAGAATCAGCCCCAGCATTTT. This sequence encodes CASGRGDKNQPQHF. The chain couples TRBV10-1 to TRBJ1-5, with TRBD1 as a possible D gene (6 bases). The CDR3 contains 14 residues. V was clipped by 8 bases and J by 4 bases, with 15 bases between them. From germline, CDR1 is WNHNN and CDR2 SYGVQD (reference sequence).

The chain employs TRBV25-1 and TRBJ1-1, with D perhaps TRBD1 (6 bases). The germline gives CDR1 MGHDK, CDR2 SYGVNS. V was shortened by 8 bases and J by 8 bases, with 12 bases between the two germline ends. CDR3 size: 11 residues. The CDR3 DNA follows: TGTGCCAGCGTTGACAGGTGGGAAGCTTTCTTT. Amino acid sequence: CASVDRWEAFF.

The chain recombines TRBV19 with TRBJ2-2; TRBD1 is a possible D gene (6 bases). CDR3 length equals 14 residues. Germline V CDR1 and CDR2: LNHDA, SQIVND (reference sequence). Trimming stripped 2 bases from V and 6 bases from J, with 10 bases between. The CDR3 loop is CASSIQGMAGELFF. The DNA of the CDR3 is TGTGCCAGTAGTATACAGGGGATGGCCGGGGAGCTGTTTTTT.

The CDR3 spells CASSLVGGNNEQFF. CDR3 coding DNA: TGTGCCAGCAGCTTAGTGGGCGGGAACAATGAGCAGTTCTTC. The rearrangement uses TRBV7-3 and TRBJ2-1, with a tentative D call TRBD2 (6 bases). Looked up from germline, CDR1 is SGHTA and CDR2 is FQGTGA. With 2 bases removed from V and 5 bases from J, the gap between germline ends came to 10 bases. The CDR3 loop spans 14 amino acids.

This clone was seen only a few times. The CDR3 protein is CASSSWQGPYEQYF. The CDR3 coding sequence is TGTGCCAGCAGCTCGTGGCAGGGACCCTACGAGCAGTACTTC. The chain uses TRBV7-6 and TRBJ2-7; possibly TRBD1 or TRBD2 for D (5 bases each). The CDR3 extends over 14 amino acids. V gave up 4 bases and J gave up 2 bases, with 12 bases separating them. Germline V CDR1 and CDR2: SGHVS, FNYEAQ. Full variable domain (missing parts from reference TRBV7-6 and TRBJ2-7): GAGVSQSPRYKVTKRGQDVALRCDPISGHVSLYWYRQALGQGPEFLTYFNYEAQQDKSGLPNDRFSAERPEGSISTLTIQRTEQRDSAMYRCASSSWQGPYEQYFGPGTRLTVT.

The CDR3 nucleotides are TGTGCCAGCAGCTCCGCTAGCGGTGCCACCTACAATGAGCAGTTCTTC. This sequence encodes CASSSASGATYNEQFF. This chain connects TRBV7-3 to TRBJ2-1; 7 bases are a match to TRBD2. J gave up 2 bases and V 4 bases, and 8 bases lay outside the gene matches. Germline CDR1 is SGHTA and CDR2 is FQGTGA. CDR3 length: 16 amino acids.

The V gene is TRBV9, the J gene TRBJ2-2; the D call may be TRBD1 or TRBD2 (5 bases each). Germline CDR1 is SGDLS and CDR2 is YYNGEE. The V and J ends lost 2 bases and 0 bases respectively, with 20 bases between them. This CDR3 is 19 amino acids long. CDR3 DNA: TGTGCCAGCAGCGTCGAGAGAGGGTGGGGGTCCGCGAACACCGGGGAGCTGTTTTTT. It specifies CASSVERGWGSANTGELFF.

This clone came up once. The chain recombines TRBV6-5 with TRBJ2-2, with a possible D match to TRBD2 (7 bases). The CDR3 spans 15 residues. The V gene's germline CDR1 is MNHEY and CDR2 SVGAGI. Trimming took 3 bases from V and 4 from J, leaving 12 bases between them. This chain's CDR3 is CASSYGGGSTGELFF. DNA of the CDR3: TGTGCCAGCAGTTATGGCGGGGGCAGCACCGGGGAGCTGTTTTTT.

The V gene is TRBV21-1, the J gene TRBJ1-1; the table's D call, TRBD1, has no DNA check behind it. TRBV21-1 represents a pseudogene. This CDR3 region has 17 residues. The CDR3 DNA is TGTGCCAGCAGCAATGAGAACTCCGAACAGCCGAACACTGAAGCTTTCTTT. Translation: CASSNENSEQPNTEAFF.

The chain combines TRBV6-2 or TRBV6-3 with TRBJ2-7; D remains unclear. Trimming cost V 5 bases and J 3 bases, with 5 bases left between them. The CDR3 is made up of 11 amino acids. CDR1 and CDR2 from the germline V gene are MNHEY and SVGEGT. As DNA, the CDR3 is TGTGCCAGCAGTGACATCTACGAGCAGTACTTC. Amino acid sequence: CASSDIYEQYF.

V is TRBV11-3 and J is TRBJ2-3; maybe TRBD2 (5 bases). CDR3 size: 12 residues. Trimming removed 4 bases at V and 6 bases at J, with 8 bases between. The germline V gene has CDR1 SGHNT and CDR2 YENEEA. CDR3 sequence: CASSSGFDTQYF. For the CDR3, the DNA is TGTGCCAGCAGCTCGGGGTTCGATACGCAGTATTTT.